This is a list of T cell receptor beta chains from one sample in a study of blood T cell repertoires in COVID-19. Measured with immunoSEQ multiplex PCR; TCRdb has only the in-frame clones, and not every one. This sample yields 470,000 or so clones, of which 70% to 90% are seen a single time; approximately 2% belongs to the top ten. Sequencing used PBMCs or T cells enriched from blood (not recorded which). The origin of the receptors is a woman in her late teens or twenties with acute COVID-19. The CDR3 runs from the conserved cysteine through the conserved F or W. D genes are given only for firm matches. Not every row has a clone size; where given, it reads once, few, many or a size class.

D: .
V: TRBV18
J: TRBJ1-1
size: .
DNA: TGTGCCAGCTCCCTCACGGACACTGAAGCTTTCTTT
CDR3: CASSLTDTEAFF

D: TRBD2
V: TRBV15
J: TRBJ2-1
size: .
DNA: TGTGCCACCAGCAGGGGGGGGGAGTTCAGCAATGAGCAGTTCTTC
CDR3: CATSRGGEFSNEQFF

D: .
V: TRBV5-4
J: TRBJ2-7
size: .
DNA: TGTGCCAGCAGCTTGGGTTTTGGGGGCCCGAGCTCCTACGAGCAGTACTTC
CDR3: CASSLGFGGPSSYEQYF

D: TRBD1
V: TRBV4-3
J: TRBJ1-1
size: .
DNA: TGCGCCAGCAGCCCGGCTCCCGGGACAGGCTACCGTGAAGCTTTCTTT
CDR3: CASSPAPGTGYREAFF

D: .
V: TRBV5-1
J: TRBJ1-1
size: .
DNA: TGCGCCAGCAGCTTGTCAAACACTGAAGCTTTCTTT
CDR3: CASSLSNTEAFF

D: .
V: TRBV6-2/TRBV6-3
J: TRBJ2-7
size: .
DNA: TGTGCCAGCAGTGGAGGGGTGTACGAGCAGTACTTC
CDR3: CASSGGVYEQYF

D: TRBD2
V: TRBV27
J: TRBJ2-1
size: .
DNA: TGTGCCAGCAGTTTATTCGAGCCAGCGGGAGGGCCCAATGAGCAGTTCTTC
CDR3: CASSLFEPAGGPNEQFF

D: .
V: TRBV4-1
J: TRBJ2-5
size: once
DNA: TGCGCCAGCAGCCAAGACAGGTGGCAAGGGGGAGAGACCCAGTACTTC
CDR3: CASSQDRWQGGETQYF

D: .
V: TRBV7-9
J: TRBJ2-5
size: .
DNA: TGTGCCAGCGGAATACAGAACCAAGAGACCCAGTACTTC
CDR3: CASGIQNQETQYF

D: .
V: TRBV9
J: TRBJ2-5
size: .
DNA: TGTGCCAGCAGCGTAGGCTCACTAGAACAAGAGACCCAGTACTTC
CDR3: CASSVGSLEQETQYF

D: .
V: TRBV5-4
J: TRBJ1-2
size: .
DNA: TGTGCCAGCAGCTTGGAGGGACAAAACTATGGCTACACCTTC
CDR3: CASSLEGQNYGYTF

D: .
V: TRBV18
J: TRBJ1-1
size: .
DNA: TGTGCCAGCTCACCCCAGGATACCAACACTGAAGCTTTCTTT
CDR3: CASSPQDTNTEAFF

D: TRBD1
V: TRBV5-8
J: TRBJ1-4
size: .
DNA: TGTGCCAGCAGTAGCCGGGACAGCATTAATGAAAAACTGTTTTTT
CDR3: CASSSRDSINEKLFF

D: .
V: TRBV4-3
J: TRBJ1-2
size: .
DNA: TGCGCCAGCAGCCATAACCCGGCGGACATAACTGGCTATGGCTACACCTTC
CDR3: CASSHNPADITGYGYTF

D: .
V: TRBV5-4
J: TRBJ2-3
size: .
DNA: TGTGCCAGCAGCTTTTGGAGCGGAACCACAGATACGCAGTATTTT
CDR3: CASSFWSGTTDTQYF

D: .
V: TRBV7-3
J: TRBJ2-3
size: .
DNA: TGTGCCAGCAGCCCCCAGGTTCCTGGTGGGGATACGCAGTATTTT
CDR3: CASSPQVPGGDTQYF

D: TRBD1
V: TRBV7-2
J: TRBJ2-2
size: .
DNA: TGTGCCAGCAGCTTACCGGGACAGGGGGTGAACACCGGGGAGCTGTTTTTT
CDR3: CASSLPGQGVNTGELFF

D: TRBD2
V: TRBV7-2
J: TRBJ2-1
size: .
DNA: TGTGCCAGCAGCCCCACTAGCGGGACCCTTGTCAATGAGCAGTTCTTC
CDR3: CASSPTSGTLVNEQFF

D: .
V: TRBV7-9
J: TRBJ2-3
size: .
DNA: TGTGCCAGCAGCGATCGGAGTGCCCCTAGCACAGATACGCAGTATTTT
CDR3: CASSDRSAPSTDTQYF

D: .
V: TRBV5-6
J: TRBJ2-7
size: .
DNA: TGTGCCAGCACATCGGGGACTTCCTACGAGCAGTACTTC
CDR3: CASTSGTSYEQYF

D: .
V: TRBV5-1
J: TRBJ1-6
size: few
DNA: TGCGCCAGCAGCCGCGGACAGACGGTGAGGGATTCACCCCTCCACTTT
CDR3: CASSRGQTVRDSPLHF

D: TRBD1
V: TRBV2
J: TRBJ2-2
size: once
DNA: TGTGCCAGCAGCAAACCGGGACAGGGGTCGGCCGGGGAGCTGTTTTTT
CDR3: CASSKPGQGSAGELFF

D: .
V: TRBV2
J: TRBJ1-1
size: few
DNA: TGTGCCAGCAGTATTCGGACAACTGAAGCTTTCTTT
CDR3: CASSIRTTEAFF

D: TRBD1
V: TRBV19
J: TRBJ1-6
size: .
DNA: TGTGCCAGTAGCTGGACAGGGAGCAAAGCGTGGTCACCCCTCCACTTT
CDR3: CASSWTGSKAWSPLHF

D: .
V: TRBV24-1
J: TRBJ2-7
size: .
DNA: TGTGCCACCAGTGACCCAGGAGGGACTTACGAGCAGTACTTC
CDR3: CATSDPGGTYEQYF

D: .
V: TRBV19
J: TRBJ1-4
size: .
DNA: TGTGCCAGTAGTATAGTCCACAGGGAAAAACTGTTTTTT
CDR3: CASSIVHREKLFF

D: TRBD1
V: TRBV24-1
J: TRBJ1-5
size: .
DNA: TGTGCCACCAGAGGACAGGGAGATCAGCCCCAGCATTTT
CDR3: CATRGQGDQPQHF

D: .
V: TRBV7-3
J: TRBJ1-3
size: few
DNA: TGTGCCAGCAGCTTAACGTCAGGGGTTGGAAACACCATATATTTT
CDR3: CASSLTSGVGNTIYF

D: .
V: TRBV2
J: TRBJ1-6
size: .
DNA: TGTGCCAGCAGGGCGACCGGAGACTCACCCCTCCACTTT
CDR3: CASRATGDSPLHF

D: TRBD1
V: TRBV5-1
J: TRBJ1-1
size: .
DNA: TGCGCCAGCAGCTATGGATTCCGTACAGGGGGAGATATGAACACTGAAGCTTTCTTT
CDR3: CASSYGFRTGGDMNTEAFF

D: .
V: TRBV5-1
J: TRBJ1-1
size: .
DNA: TGCGCCAGCAGCCAAACAACGAACACTGAAGCTTTCTTT
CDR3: CASSQTTNTEAFF

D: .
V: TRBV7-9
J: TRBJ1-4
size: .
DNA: TGTGCCAGCAGCGGGCCACGGATCATTGGTGAAAAACTGTTTTTT
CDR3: CASSGPRIIGEKLFF

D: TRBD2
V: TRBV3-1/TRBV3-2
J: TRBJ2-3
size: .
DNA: TGTGCCAGCAGCACAAGGGCTAGCGGGTCCACCTGGGCGGATACGCAGTATTTT
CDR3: CASSTRASGSTWADTQYF

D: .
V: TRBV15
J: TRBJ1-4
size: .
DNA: TGTGCCACCAGCAGAGATCTGGCAGGGTCTCGAAAACTGTTTTTT
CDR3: CATSRDLAGSRKLFF

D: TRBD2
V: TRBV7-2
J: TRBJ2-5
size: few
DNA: TGTGCCAGCAGGCGGGAGTCTCAAGAGACCCAGTACTTC
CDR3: CASRRESQETQYF

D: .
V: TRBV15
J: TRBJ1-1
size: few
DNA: TGTGCCACCAGCGCAGGGGCTTTGAACACTGAAGCTTTCTTT
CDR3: CATSAGALNTEAFF